These 26 T cell receptor beta chains came from one sample sequenced in a study of post-analysis software for immune sequencing data. Study conclusions and caveats: In patients, five or six TRBV segments were more frequent than in controls, with TRBV5-6, TRBV5-1 and TRBV20-1 among them.

The antigens for these receptors are not known. Included in the TCR beta cDNA libraries were unique molecular identifiers. TCRdb ran MiXCR on the PCR reads and lists one entry per CDR3 protein. There are 820,000 or so distinct CDR3 sequences in the sample; roughly half occur only once, and 4.6% lies in the top ten. Sample: blood. The receptors originated from a girl aged 5 to 17 with multiple sclerosis.

The gene calls are TRBV29-1 and TRBJ2-1, with TRBD2 as a possible D gene (5 bases). Germline-derived CDR1 and CDR2 are SQVTM and ANQGSEA. The CDR3 has 14 amino acids. Trimming took 4 bases from V and 0 from J, leaving 10 bases between them. The CDR3: CSVGRPSSYNEQFF. For the CDR3, the DNA is TGCAGCGTTGGGAGGCCGAGCTCCTACAATGAGCAGTTCTTC.

The chain carries TRBV20-1 and TRBJ1-1; possible D gene TRBD1, 6 bases. Germline values: CDR1 DFQATT, CDR2 SNEGSKA (reference sequence). V lost 5 bases to trimming and J lost 0 bases, with 13 bases between them. There are 14 residues in the CDR3. CDR3 in DNA: TGCAGTGCTCAAACGGGACATCTGAACACTGAAGCTTTCTTT. As protein: CSAQTGHLNTEAFF.

V and J are TRBV6-5 and TRBJ1-2; 7 nucleotides agree with TRBD1. V shed 6 bases, J shed 10 bases, and the junction held 14 bases outside the gene matches. The CDR3 runs to 14 residues. Germline V lookup: CDR1 MNHEY, CDR2 SVGAGI. The CDR3 sequence: CASSQSPGQLSYTF. The CDR3 bases are TGTGCCAGCAGCCAATCGCCGGGACAGCTTTCCTACACCTTC.

The rearrangement links TRBV3-1 to TRBJ2-5; D not certain. Germline CDR1 reads LGHDT; CDR2 reads YNNKEL (reference sequence). The CDR3 sequence is 15 residues long. Trimming pared 0 bases from V and 7 bases from J, leaving 15 bases between. The CDR3 sequence is CASSQETRRRGTQYF. The CDR3 DNA is TGTGCCAGCAGCCAAGAAACGAGAAGGAGAGGGACCCAGTACTTC.

The V call is TRBV4-2, the J call TRBJ2-2; 9 nucleotides match TRBD2. Germline CDR1 reads LGHNA; CDR2 reads YNFKEQ. J lost 7 bases, V lost 1 base, and 10 bases had no gene match. The CDR3 is 17 amino acids. CDR3 sequence (DNA): TGTGCCAGCAGCCAAGGCGTGATAGCGGGGGCAGGCGGGGAGCTGTTTTTT. Its translation is CASSQGVIAGAGGELFF.

This clonotype appeared a few times. The chain uses TRBV7-9 and TRBJ2-5; 10 bases match TRBD2. This CDR3 contains 15 residues. The V gene's germline CDR1 is SEHNR and CDR2 FQNEAQ (reference sequence). V dropped 5 bases and J dropped 1; count of bases not matched to a gene: 4. Here the CDR3 DNA reads TGTGCCAGCAGCCGGAGCGGGGGGGCCCAAGAGACCCAGTACTTC. Protein sequence: CASSRSGGAQETQYF. Complete variable domain (other parts from reference TRBV7-9 and TRBJ2-5): DTGVSQNPRHKITKRGQNVTFRCDPISEHNRLYWYRQTLGQGPEFLTYFQNEAQLEKSRLLSDRFSAERPKGSFSTLEIQRTEQGDSAMYLCASSRSGGAQETQYFGPGTRLLVL.

The chain links TRBV18 to TRBJ1-5, with a possible D match to TRBD1 (6 bases). V lost 4 bases and J lost 2, with 12 bases in between. The germline gives CDR1 KGHSH, CDR2 LQKENI. The CDR3 runs to 15 residues. CDR3 DNA sequence: TGTGCCAGCTCACAACAGGGAACCCGCAATCAGCCCCAGCATTTT. This encodes CASSQQGTRNQPQHF. The full variable domain, its missing parts supplied by reference TRBV18 and TRBJ1-5, is NAGVMQNPRHLVRRRGQEARLRCSPMKGHSHVYWYRQLPEEGLKFMVYLQKENIIDESGMPKERFSAEFPKEGPSILRIQQVVRGDSAAYFCASSQQGTRNQPQHFGDGTRLSIL.

The chain joins TRBV28 to TRBJ2-4, with unresolved D. Gene TRBJ2-7 matches the end of the DNA better, so the J call may be wrong. This CDR3 contains 13 residues. Germline V gene lookup returns CDR1 MDHEN and CDR2 SYDVKM. The CDR3 region is CASMVAQTYEQYF. The CDR3 DNA sequence: TGTGCCAGCATGGTAGCTCAAACCTACGAGCAGTACTTC.

This sequence joins TRBV29-1 and TRBJ2-2; D call uncertain. Trimming pared 4 bases from V and 1 base from J, leaving 7 bases between. Germline V lookup: CDR1 SQVTM, CDR2 ANQGSEA. The CDR3 length is 13 residues. CDR3 coding DNA: TGCAGCGTTGTCCGACAGAACACCGGGGAGCTGTTTTTT. Translating gives CSVVRQNTGELFF.

In this sample, this clonotype turned up a few times. This rearrangement joins TRBV6-4 to TRBJ2-5, with 7 nucleotides matching TRBD1. Per the germline V gene, CDR1 is MRHNA and CDR2 is SNTAGT. The CDR3 sequence is 14 residues long. V lost 6 bases, J lost 2 bases, and 6 bases stayed unmatched. This CDR3 is CASSRDSSQETQYF. In DNA form, the CDR3 reads TGTGCCAGCAGCCGGGACAGTAGTCAAGAGACCCAGTACTTC.

This clonotype has just a few counts. The chain joins TRBV11-2 to TRBJ2-5, with D possibly being TRBD1 or TRBD2 (6 bases each). Germline CDR1 SGHAT, CDR2 FQNNGV. Trimming removed 5 bases at V and 0 bases at J, with 16 bases between. CDR3 length: 16 residues. CDR3 loop: CASSPRSGQNQETQYF. The CDR3 region has the DNA TGTGCCAGCAGCCCCCGTAGCGGACAGAACCAAGAGACCCAGTACTTC.

The chain has TRBV7-2 and TRBJ2-3; a weak D match, TRBD2 (5 bases). The germline CDR1 and CDR2 sequences are SGHTA and FQGNSA. Trimming took 5 bases from V and 0 from J, leaving 12 bases between them. The CDR3 is 15 amino acids. The CDR3 is CASSHRGFSTDTQYF. The CDR3 region has the DNA TGTGCCAGCAGCCATAGAGGGTTCAGCACAGATACGCAGTATTTT.

The V and J genes are TRBV29-1 and TRBJ2-1; TRBD2 is a possible D gene (7 bases). Germline CDR1 SQVTM, CDR2 ANQGSEA. The V end was cut by 6 bases, the J end by 4 bases, with 10 bases between. The length of the CDR3 is 12 residues. CDR3: CSVAGAYNEQFF. The CDR3 nucleotides are TGCAGCGTGGCGGGGGCATACAATGAGCAGTTCTTC.

The chain combines TRBV5-1 with TRBJ2-1; TRBD2 agrees at 8 bases. Germline lookup yields CDR1 SGHRS and CDR2 YFSETQ. V was clipped by 7 bases and J by 5 bases; unmatched bases: 8. There are 14 residues in the CDR3. CDR3 DNA sequence: TGCGCCAGCCGACTAGCGAGGGGACACAATGAGCAGTTCTTC. It encodes CASRLARGHNEQFF.

This clonotype was found a few times. The chain is built from TRBV5-1 and TRBJ2-1, with 8 bases fitting TRBD2. Germline CDR1 is SGHRS and CDR2 is YFSETQ. Trimming removed 3 bases from V and 7 bases from J; junction bases left unmatched: 15. The CDR3 runs to 17 residues. In DNA, the CDR3 is TGCGCCAGCAGCTCGTTACGGGAGGGCTTTAAAGGAAATGAGCAGTTCTTC. This gives the protein CASSSLREGFKGNEQFF.

There are a few counts of this clonotype. J is TRBJ2-7 and V is TRBV9; D possibly matches TRBD1 or TRBD2 (5 bases each). Germline CDR1 is SGDLS and CDR2 is YYNGEE. Trimming shortened V by 6 bases and J by 6 bases, and 13 bases separated the two germline ends. The CDR3 is 12 residues long. The CDR3 nucleotides read TGTGCCAGCAACCGCAGGGACGTCGAGCAGTACTTC. It translates to CASNRRDVEQYF. Full variable domain (outside the CDR3, taken from reference TRBV9 and TRBJ2-7): DSGVTQTPKHLITATGQRVTLRCSPRSGDLSVYWYQQSLDQGLQFLIQYYNGEERAKGNILERFSAQQFPDLHSELNLSSLELGDSALYFCASNRRDVEQYFGPGTRLTVT.

The chain combines TRBV5-1 with TRBJ2-7, with D unresolved. Per the germline V gene, CDR1 is SGHRS and CDR2 is YFSETQ. The V end was cut by 4 bases, the J end by 0 bases, with 17 bases between. This CDR3 region has 16 residues. This CDR3 is CASSPLRTSSSYEQYF. In nucleotides, the CDR3 is TGCGCCAGCAGCCCTCTACGGACGTCTAGCTCCTACGAGCAGTACTTC.

This clonotype has just one count. The chain has TRBV28 and TRBJ2-7, with D tentatively TRBD2 (5 bases). Trimming shortened V by 3 bases and J by 0 bases, and 12 bases separated the two germline ends. The CDR3 has 15 residues. CDR1 and CDR2 (germline): MDHEN, SYDVKM. The CDR3 reads CASSFPGGLSYEQYF. For the CDR3, the DNA is TGTGCCAGCAGTTTCCCAGGAGGCCTCTCCTACGAGCAGTACTTC.

This clonotype was seen repeatedly, ten times or more. The rearrangement links TRBV29-1 to TRBJ2-1; D gene uncertain. With 4 bases removed from V and 4 bases from J, the gap between germline ends came to 17 bases. Germline-derived CDR1 and CDR2 are SQVTM and ANQGSEA. This CDR3 contains 15 residues. The CDR3 here is CSVVKDGLDYNEQFF. CDR3 nucleotides: TGCAGCGTTGTTAAGGACGGGTTGGATTACAATGAGCAGTTCTTC.

The rearrangement joins TRBV7-9 to TRBJ1-2, with TRBD1 matching 9 bases. CDR1 is SEHNR, CDR2 FQNEAQ, per germline (reference sequence). J lost 6 bases, V lost 1 base, and 6 bases had no gene match. This CDR3 contains 15 residues. The DNA of the CDR3 is TGTGCCAGCAGCTTAGGCCGGGGACAGGGACATGGCTACACCTTC. As protein: CASSLGRGQGHGYTF.

The chain recombines TRBV6-1 with TRBJ2-3; D possibly corresponds to TRBD2 (7 bases). Trimming left V 11 bases short and J 5 bases short, with 17 bases between. The germline V gene encodes CDR1 MNHNS and CDR2 SASEGT. This CDR3 has 13 amino acids. The CDR3 nucleotides read TGTGCCCTACGGTGGGGGGGCTTAGATACGCAGTATTTT. Protein sequence: CALRWGGLDTQYF.

The rearrangement links TRBV10-3 to TRBJ2-4; D remains ambiguous. CDR3 length: 15 residues. V was trimmed by 0 bases and J by 6 bases, leaving 12 bases between them. The germline V gene has CDR1 ENHRY and CDR2 SYGVKD. The CDR3 spells CAISESGLWGNIQYF. The CDR3 region has the DNA TGTGCCATCAGTGAGTCCGGGCTCTGGGGAAACATTCAGTACTTC.

This clonotype has only a few counts. The V call is TRBV7-9, the J call TRBJ1-1; D uncertain. CDR3 length equals 15 residues. With 0 bases removed from V and 0 bases from J, the gap between germline ends came to 8 bases. From germline, CDR1 is SEHNR and CDR2 FQNEAQ (reference sequence). DNA of the CDR3: TGTGCCAGCAGCTTAGCGAAGGGTATGAACACTGAAGCTTTCTTT. Translation gives CASSLAKGMNTEAFF.

V and J are TRBV9 and TRBJ1-1; maybe TRBD1 (6 bases). Germline V lookup: CDR1 SGDLS, CDR2 YYNGEE. This CDR3 is 14 amino acids long. Between the trimmed V and J ends, which lost 0 bases and 5 bases, there was a span of 11 bases. CDR3 nucleotides: TGTGCCAGCAGCGTAGCGAAAGGGGGTACTGAAGCTTTCTTT. It specifies CASSVAKGGTEAFF.

The gene calls are TRBV4-1 and TRBJ2-2; 7 bases align to TRBD2. The CDR3 is 15 amino acids. After removal of 1 base from V and 8 bases from J, the junction contained 7 bases not matched to a gene. Germline values: CDR1 MGHRA, CDR2 YSYEKL. As DNA, the CDR3 is TGCGCCAGCAGCCAAGTGCCGCGGGAGCTGGGGGAGCTGTTTTTT. The encoded protein is CASSQVPRELGELFF.

This sequence joins TRBV20-1 and TRBJ2-3; no firm D call. From germline, CDR1 is DFQATT and CDR2 SNEGSKA (reference sequence). Trimming left V 0 bases short and J 3 bases short, with 19 bases between. This CDR3 region has 17 residues. In DNA form, the CDR3 reads TGCAGTGCTAGAGACCCGCCTAAGGGCCGCGGTACAGATACGCAGTATTTT. It specifies CSARDPPKGRGTDTQYF.